This TCR beta chain was obtained from a study of beta chain features in type 1 diabetes (dated by TCRdb to between 2017 and 2018). For the wider study: Patients and healthy donors did not differ in mean age, gender distribution, total cell number or subset yield. A total of under 120,000,000 sorted cells were examined across all samples, and RNA yield correlated strongly with the number of cells per subset. The study compared the TCRB repertoires of sorted circulating CD4+ T cell subsets in recently diagnosed type 1 diabetes patients with those in matched healthy donors. Regulatory and stem cell-like memory subsets were isolated from only 8 patients and 8 healthy donors, whereas naive and central memory subsets came from all 30 or so donors. The investigation overall reported the following: Because small numbers of individuals were included in the HLA sub-analyses, any influence of HLA type on TCRB rearrangement was left unresolved. A moderate but significant shortening of TCRB CDR3 length was observed in type 1 diabetes patients in all four CD4+ subsets. Because cDNA was sequenced instead of genomic DNA, activated cells with high expression could be over-represented, although the groups did not differ in activation or CD3 levels. At VDJ recombination sites, patients with type 1 diabetes made fewer insertions and deleted more nucleotides, a pattern implying thymic rearrangement abnormalities. Naive, central memory and regulatory TCRB repertoires appeared to be more similar among patients than among healthy donors. Shorter templates might be favored by PCR, yet because patient and control samples were amplified and corrected together, any such skew would affect both groups equally.

The entire amount of isolated RNA was reverse transcribed using the High Capacity cDNA Reverse Transcription Kit, so the sequenced TCRB transcripts were expressed ones. Deep immunoSEQ sequencing was performed on naive, central memory and regulatory T cell samples, with an average of around 3.5 million total reads per sample. Sorted cells were lysed in RLT buffer and RNA was extracted with DNase-treated RNeasy Micro or Mini kits, depending on cell number. To prevent cross-contamination, each cell subset was processed individually, whereas patient and healthy donor samples were processed jointly. The immunoSEQ multiplex PCR was used to amplify TCRB sequences from cDNA, generating 87-bp fragments that spanned the CDR3 region. Amplicons were sequenced on the Illumina HiSeq platform. The source study handled its data this way. Synthetic template baselines were used to correct PCR bias computationally, reads within Hamming distance 2 were collapsed together, and singletons that could not be merged were discarded. Reads were aligned against IMGT to assign V, D and J genes, CDR3 length and insertions or deletions at six rearrangement sites. Clonotype counts were normalized to sorted cell number within each subset before computing true diversity and Gini coefficients with the tcR R package. The overlap coefficient, calculated on TCRB nucleotide sequences, was used to measure repertoire sharing. Out-of-frame TCRB sequences from naive cells were analyzed to stand in for the pre-selection repertoire. TCRdb mirrors the immuneACCESS table, restricted to in-frame sequences. Some clones are absent from its copies; in checked studies, under half trace to an unresolved V gene, and the reason for the others is unknown. V and J calls and clone size are as listed in that table; D and trimming were resolved from the DNA. The sample table shows fewer than 900,000 clones, and 17% are seen once. Of the sample, around 0.02% is held by the ten largest clones.

This clone appeared a few times. This clone's antigen is unknown. The sample holds no much larger clone one base away, and base qualities are not on file. V and J are trimmed by 1 base and 4 bases, and the gene matches miss 1 base of the junction. According to the germline V gene, CDR1 reads SGHTA and CDR2 reads FQGNSA. The cysteine opens and the phenylalanine closes a CDR3 of 15 amino acids. CDR3 DNA is the only sequence kept; it has 45 bases, read in frame from the first base. Each donor gave one peripheral blood draw, averaging roughly 0.11 L, which was collected into heparinised tubes. Naive, central memory, regulatory and stem cell-like memory CD4+ T cells were sorted on a BD FACSAria II using a panel including CD45RO, CCR7, CD25, CD127, CD95 and CD27. Every sorted population had a purity above 98%. PBMCs were isolated right away by Lymphoprep density gradient centrifugation and were stained directly, without culture. Samples were stained and sorted in pairs, with one healthy donor and one patient per experiment, so that batch effects were minimized.

This TCR was sampled from a woman under 30 in good health. This sequence uses TRBV7-2 and TRBJ2-1, with 10 bases aligning to TRBD1. Material: naive CD4+ T cells from blood. The cell subset or site tag for this specimen amounts to: true naive CD4+ T cells. The sequence in DNA is TGTGCCAGCAGCTTAGTGGGACAGGGGTACAATGAGCAGTTCTTC. This translates into CASSLVGQGYNEQFF.